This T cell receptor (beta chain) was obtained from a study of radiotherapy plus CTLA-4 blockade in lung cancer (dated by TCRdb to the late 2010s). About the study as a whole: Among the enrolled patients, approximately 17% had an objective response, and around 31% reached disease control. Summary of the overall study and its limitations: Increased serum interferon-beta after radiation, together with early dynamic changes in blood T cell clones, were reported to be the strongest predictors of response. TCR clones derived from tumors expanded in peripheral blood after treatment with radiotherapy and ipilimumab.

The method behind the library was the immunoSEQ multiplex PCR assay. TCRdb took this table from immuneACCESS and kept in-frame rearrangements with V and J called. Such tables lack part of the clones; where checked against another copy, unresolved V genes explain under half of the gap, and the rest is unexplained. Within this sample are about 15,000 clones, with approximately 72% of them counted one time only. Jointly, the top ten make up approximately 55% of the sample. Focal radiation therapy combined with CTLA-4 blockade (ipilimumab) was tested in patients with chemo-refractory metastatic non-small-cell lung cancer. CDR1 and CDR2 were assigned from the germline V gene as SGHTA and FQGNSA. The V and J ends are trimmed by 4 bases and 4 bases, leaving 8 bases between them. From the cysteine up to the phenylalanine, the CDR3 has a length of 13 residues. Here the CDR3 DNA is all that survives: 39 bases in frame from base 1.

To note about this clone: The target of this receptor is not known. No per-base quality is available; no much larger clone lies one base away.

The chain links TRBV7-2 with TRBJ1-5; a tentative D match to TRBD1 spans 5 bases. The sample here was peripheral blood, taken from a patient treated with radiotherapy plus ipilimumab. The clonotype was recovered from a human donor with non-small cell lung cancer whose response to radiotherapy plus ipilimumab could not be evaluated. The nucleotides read TGTGCCAGCAGCTCCCAGGGAAATCAGCCCCAGCATTTT. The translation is CASSSQGNQPQHF.